The clone carrying this T cell receptor beta chain was seen just once. This entry belongs to a study of blood T cell repertoires in COVID-19. Per the authors' pipeline: Amplification of reference gene primers provided the estimated nucleated cell counts. The repertoire was sequenced with immunoSEQ multiplex PCR; TCRdb's copy has only in-frame clones and lacks some. From that table come the V and J calls and clone size; the DNA was used to work out D and trimming. The sample has around 240,000 clones; roughly four fifths are singletons. The CDR3 has 17 amino acids. This rearrangement joins TRBV21-1 to TRBJ1-3; the table's TRBD1 call for D was not verified on the DNA. TRBV21-1 constitutes a pseudogene. Material: peripheral blood. The source of this sequence is a woman over 75 with acute or convalescent COVID-19. CDR3 DNA sequence: TGTGCCAGCACGACTAAATGCCGGGACAGGGATGGAAACACCATATATTTT. Translating gives CASTTKCRDRDGNTIYF.